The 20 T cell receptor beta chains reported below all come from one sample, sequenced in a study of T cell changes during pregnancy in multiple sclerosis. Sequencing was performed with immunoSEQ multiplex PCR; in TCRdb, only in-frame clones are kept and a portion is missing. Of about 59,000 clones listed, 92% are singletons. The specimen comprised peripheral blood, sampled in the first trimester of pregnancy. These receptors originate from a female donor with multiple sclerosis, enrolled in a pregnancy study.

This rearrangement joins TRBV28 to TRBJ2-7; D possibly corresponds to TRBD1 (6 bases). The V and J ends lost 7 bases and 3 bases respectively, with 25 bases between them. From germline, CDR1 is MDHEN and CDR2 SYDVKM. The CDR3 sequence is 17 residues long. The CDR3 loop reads CASTHRDRAKPLYEQYF. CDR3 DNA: TGTGCCAGCACCCACAGGGATAGGGCAAAACCCCTCTACGAGCAGTACTTC.

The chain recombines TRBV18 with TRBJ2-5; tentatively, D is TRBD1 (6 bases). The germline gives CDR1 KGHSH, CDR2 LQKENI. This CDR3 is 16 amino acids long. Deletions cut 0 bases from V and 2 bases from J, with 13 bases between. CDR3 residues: CASSPPWPGVQETQYF. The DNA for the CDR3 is TGTGCCAGCTCACCACCGTGGCCAGGGGTACAAGAGACCCAGTACTTC.

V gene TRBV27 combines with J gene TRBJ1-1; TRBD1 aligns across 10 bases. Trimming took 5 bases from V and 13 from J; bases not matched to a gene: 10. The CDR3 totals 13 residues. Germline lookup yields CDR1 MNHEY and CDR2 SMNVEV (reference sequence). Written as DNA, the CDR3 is TGTGCCAGCAGTCCCCGGGACAGGGGACATTTTTTCTTT. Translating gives CASSPRDRGHFFF.

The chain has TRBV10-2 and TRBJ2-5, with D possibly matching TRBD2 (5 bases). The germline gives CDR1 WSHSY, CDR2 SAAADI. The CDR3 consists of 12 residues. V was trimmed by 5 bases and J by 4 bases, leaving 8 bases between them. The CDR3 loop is CASSLAGETQYF. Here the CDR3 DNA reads TGCGCCAGCAGTCTAGCTGGAGAGACCCAGTACTTC.

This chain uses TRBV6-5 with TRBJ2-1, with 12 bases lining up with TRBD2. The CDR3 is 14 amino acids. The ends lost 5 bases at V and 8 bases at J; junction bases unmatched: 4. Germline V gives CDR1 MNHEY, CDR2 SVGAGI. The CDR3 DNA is TGTGCCAGCAGTACTAGCGGGAGGAGGGATGAGCAGTTCTTC. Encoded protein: CASSTSGRRDEQFF.

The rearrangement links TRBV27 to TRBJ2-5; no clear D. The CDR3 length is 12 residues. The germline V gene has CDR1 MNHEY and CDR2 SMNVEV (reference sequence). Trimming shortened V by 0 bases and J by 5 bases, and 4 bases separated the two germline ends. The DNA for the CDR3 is TGTGCCAGCAGTTTATCTGGCGAGACCCAGTACTTC. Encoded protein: CASSLSGETQYF.

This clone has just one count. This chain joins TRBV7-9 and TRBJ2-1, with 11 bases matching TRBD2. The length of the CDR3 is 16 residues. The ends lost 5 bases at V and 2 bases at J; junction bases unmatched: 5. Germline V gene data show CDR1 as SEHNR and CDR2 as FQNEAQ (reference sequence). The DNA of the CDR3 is TGTGCCAGCAGCCCTCCGACTAGCGGGACCTACAATGAGCAGTTCTTC. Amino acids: CASSPPTSGTYNEQFF.

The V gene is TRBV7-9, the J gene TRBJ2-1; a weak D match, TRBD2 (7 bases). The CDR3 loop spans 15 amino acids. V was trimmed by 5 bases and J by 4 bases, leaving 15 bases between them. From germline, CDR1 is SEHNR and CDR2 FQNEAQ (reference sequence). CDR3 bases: TGTGCCAGCAGCCCCGCCGGGGGGCCTTACAATGAGCAGTTCTTC. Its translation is CASSPAGGPYNEQFF.

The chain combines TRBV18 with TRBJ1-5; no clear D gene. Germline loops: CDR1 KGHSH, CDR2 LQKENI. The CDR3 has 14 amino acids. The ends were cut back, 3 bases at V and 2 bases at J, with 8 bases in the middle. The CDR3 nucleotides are TGTGCCAGCTCACCCCAGTACGGCAATCAGCCCCAGCATTTT. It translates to CASSPQYGNQPQHF.

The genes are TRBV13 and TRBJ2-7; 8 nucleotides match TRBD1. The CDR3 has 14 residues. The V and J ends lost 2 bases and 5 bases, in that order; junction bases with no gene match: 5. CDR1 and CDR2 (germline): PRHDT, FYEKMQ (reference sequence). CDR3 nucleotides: TGTGCCAGCAGCTTATTAGACAGGGGCCACGAGCAGTACTTC. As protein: CASSLLDRGHEQYF.

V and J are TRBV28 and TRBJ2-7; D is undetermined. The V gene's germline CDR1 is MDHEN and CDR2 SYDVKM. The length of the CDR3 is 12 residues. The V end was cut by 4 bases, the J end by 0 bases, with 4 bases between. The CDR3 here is CASSSLSYEQYF. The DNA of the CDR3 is TGTGCCAGCAGTTCTCTCTCCTACGAGCAGTACTTC.

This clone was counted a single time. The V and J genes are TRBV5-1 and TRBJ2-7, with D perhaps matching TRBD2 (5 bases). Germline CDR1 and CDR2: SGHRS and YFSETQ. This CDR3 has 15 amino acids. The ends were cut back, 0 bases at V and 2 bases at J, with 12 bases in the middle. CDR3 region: CASSLGVEVPYEQYF. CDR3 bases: TGCGCCAGCAGCTTGGGGGTGGAGGTCCCCTACGAGCAGTACTTC.

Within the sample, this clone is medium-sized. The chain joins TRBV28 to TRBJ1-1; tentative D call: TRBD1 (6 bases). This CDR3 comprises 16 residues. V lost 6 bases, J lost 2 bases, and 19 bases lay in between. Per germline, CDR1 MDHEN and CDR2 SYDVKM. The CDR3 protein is CASSLDRNRINTEAFF. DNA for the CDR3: TGTGCCAGCAGCCTCGACAGGAATCGAATTAACACTGAAGCTTTCTTT.

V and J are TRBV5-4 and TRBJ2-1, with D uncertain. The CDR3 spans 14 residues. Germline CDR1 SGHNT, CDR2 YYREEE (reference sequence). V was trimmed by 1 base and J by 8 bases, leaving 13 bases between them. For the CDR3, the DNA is TGTGCCAGCAGCTTGCTTTCGGGTTGGGATGAGCAGTTCTTC. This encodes CASSLLSGWDEQFF.

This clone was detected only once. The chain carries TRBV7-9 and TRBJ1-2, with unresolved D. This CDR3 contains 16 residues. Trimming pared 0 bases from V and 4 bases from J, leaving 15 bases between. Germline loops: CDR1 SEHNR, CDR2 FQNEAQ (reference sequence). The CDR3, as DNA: TGTGCCAGCAGCTTAGCCCTTGTAGAGGGTTCCTATGGCTACACCTTC. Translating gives CASSLALVEGSYGYTF.

CDR3 amino acids: CASSVDSGSSYEQYF. The DNA of the CDR3 is TGTGCCAGCAGCGTAGACAGCGGGAGCTCCTACGAGCAGTACTTC. The gene calls are TRBV9 and TRBJ2-5, with 8 bases identical to TRBD2. The J call may be wrong; the DNA end is better matched by TRBJ2-7. This CDR3 has 15 residues. Germline lookup yields CDR1 SGDLS and CDR2 YYNGEE.

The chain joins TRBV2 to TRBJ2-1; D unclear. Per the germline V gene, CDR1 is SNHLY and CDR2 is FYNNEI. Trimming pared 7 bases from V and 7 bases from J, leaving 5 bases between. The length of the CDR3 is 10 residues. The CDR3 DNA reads TGTGCCAGCACCGGGAATGAGCAGTTCTTC. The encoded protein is CASTGNEQFF.

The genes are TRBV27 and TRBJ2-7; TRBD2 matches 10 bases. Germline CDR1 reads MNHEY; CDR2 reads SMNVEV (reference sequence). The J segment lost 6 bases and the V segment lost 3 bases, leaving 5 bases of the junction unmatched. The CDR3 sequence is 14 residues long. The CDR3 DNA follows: TGTGCCAGCAGTTTTCTAGCGGGAGCAATCGAGCAGTACTTC. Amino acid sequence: CASSFLAGAIEQYF.

CDR3 region: CSVERDNMNTEAFF. The CDR3 DNA is TGCAGCGTTGAAAGGGACAACATGAACACTGAAGCTTTCTTT. The V call is TRBV29-1, the J call TRBJ1-1; D perhaps matches TRBD1 (6 bases). The CDR3 has 14 amino acids. Trimming took 2 bases from V and 0 from J, leaving 10 bases between them. The germline V gene encodes CDR1 SQVTM and CDR2 ANQGSEA.

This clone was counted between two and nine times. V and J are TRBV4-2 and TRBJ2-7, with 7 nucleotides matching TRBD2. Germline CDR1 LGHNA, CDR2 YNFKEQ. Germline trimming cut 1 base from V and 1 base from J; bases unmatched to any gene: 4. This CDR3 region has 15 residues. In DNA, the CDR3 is TGTGCCAGCAGCCAAGCGGCTAGCGGATCCTACGAGCAGTACTTC. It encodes CASSQAASGSYEQYF.